One sample yielded the 8 T cell receptor beta chains listed below, sequenced in a study of T cells after posttransplantation cyclophosphamide. Sequenced by immunoSEQ multiplex PCR; TCRdb stores in-frame clones only, minus some. The data hold around 40,000 clones, with around 90% observed a single time. Busulfan-fludarabine conditioning, marrow transplant, and cyclophosphamide on days +3 and +4 were administered. The sample was PBMCs, taken 60 to 65 days after allogeneic stem cell transplant with posttransplant cyclophosphamide. These receptors all stem from a male patient aged 55 to 70 who received an allogeneic stem cell transplant from a related donor and was CMV-positive. Some T cells may be transferred from the graft donor.

This clone appeared a few times. The chain has TRBV7-8 and TRBJ2-7; tentative D call: TRBD2 (5 bases). The germline gives CDR1 SGHVS, CDR2 FQNEAQ. V lost 3 bases and J lost 6, with 18 bases in between. The CDR3 totals 15 residues. The CDR3 region has the DNA TGTGCCAGCAGCTTCCGCCGGGATGATGGTTCCGAGCAGTACTTC. Amino acids: CASSFRRDDGSEQYF.

This clone was found once. This chain links TRBV5-8 with TRBJ1-5; possibly TRBD1 for D (5 bases). V dropped 3 bases and J dropped 5 bases, with 9 bases sitting between them. Germline loops: CDR1 SGHTS, CDR2 YDEGEE. The length of the CDR3 is 13 residues. For the CDR3, the DNA is TGTGCCAGCAGCTACGGGGGGGATCAGCCCCAGCATTTT. As protein: CASSYGGDQPQHF.

J is TRBJ2-1 and V is TRBV6-5; 10 bases are a match to TRBD2. The ends lost 0 bases at V and 9 bases at J; junction bases unmatched: 8. The CDR3 runs to 16 residues. CDR1 is MNHEY and CDR2 is SVGAGI in the germline V gene. The CDR3 loop is CASSYSRAGGPFEQFF. DNA for the CDR3: TGTGCCAGCAGTTACTCGAGAGCGGGGGGGCCCTTTGAGCAGTTCTTC.

This chain links TRBV19 with TRBJ2-1, with 9 positions matching TRBD2. Per germline, CDR1 LNHDA and CDR2 SQIVND (reference sequence). V lost 5 bases and J lost 4; bases outside the gene matches: 6. This CDR3 has 15 amino acids. The CDR3 DNA reads as TGTGCCAGTAGTCCCCTCGCGGGGGGGTACAATGAGCAGTTCTTC. This sequence encodes CASSPLAGGYNEQFF.

The chain uses TRBV19 and TRBJ2-7; D remains unclear. The CDR3 is made up of 13 amino acids. The germline gives CDR1 LNHDA, CDR2 SQIVND (reference sequence). Between the trimmed V and J ends, which lost 3 bases and 5 bases, there was a span of 11 bases. For the CDR3, the DNA is TGTGCCAGTAGTATTCAGGCAAGAGACGAGCAGTACTTC. Translating gives CASSIQARDEQYF. The variable domain in full, completed from reference TRBV19 and TRBJ2-7, reads DGGITQSPKYLFRKEGQNVTLSCEQNLNHDAMYWYRQDPGQGLRLIYYSQIVNDFQKGDIAEGYSVSREKKESFPLTVTSAQKNPTAFYLCASSIQARDEQYFGPGTRLTVT.

The chain couples TRBV2 to TRBJ1-6; no clear D gene. The CDR3 length is 13 residues. V lost 7 bases, J lost 10 bases, and 14 bases lay in between. Germline-derived CDR1 and CDR2 are SNHLY and FYNNEI. CDR3 nucleotide sequence: TGTGCCAGCACCCAGCGTGGTTTGTCACCCCTCCACTTT. Amino acid sequence: CASTQRGLSPLHF.

This chain joins TRBV27 and TRBJ2-1, with 8 bases fitting TRBD2. Per the germline V gene, CDR1 is MNHEY and CDR2 is SMNVEV (reference sequence). The V gene end was trimmed by 3 bases and the J gene end by 9 bases; junction bases not matched to a gene: 7. The CDR3 consists of 14 residues. The CDR3 DNA reads TGTGCCAGCAGTTTGTCGAGCGGGGGTTCTGAGCAGTTCTTC. Its translation is CASSLSSGGSEQFF.

The J gene is TRBJ2-6, the V gene TRBV28; possible D gene TRBD2, 7 bases. CDR1 and CDR2 (germline): MDHEN, SYDVKM. CDR3 size: 17 residues. Trimming pared 6 bases from V and 0 bases from J, leaving 15 bases between. This CDR3 reads CASRGRGGDSGANVLTF. The CDR3 DNA is TGTGCCAGCAGGGGGAGGGGGGGGGACTCTGGGGCCAACGTCCTGACTTTC.